This T cell receptor beta chain was recorded in a study of prognosis after radiotherapy for stage I lung cancer. Whole-study results and caveats: Reportedly, TRBV and TRBJ gene usage varied with metastasis presence. The study found lower Shannon entropy after stereotactic body radiation therapy in patients who developed distant metastases.

Remarks on this clonotype: Its antigen remains unidentified.

This CDR3 has 20 residues. Losses at the gene ends were 6 bases for V and 5 bases for J; bases not matched to a gene: 20. It was by two-round multiplex PCR that TCR beta CDR3 was amplified from genomic DNA. With primers specific to each TRBV and TRBJ gene, the first-round PCR was performed. The second PCR round used universal primers. TCRdb redid the calling of the multiplex PCR reads with MiXCR, one entry per CDR3 protein. The sample records roughly 13,000 distinct CDR3 sequences, approximately 50% being singletons. Without prior chemotherapy, radiotherapy or other malignancies, every patient was node-negative by CT and PET/CT.

The sample here was PBMCs, taken before or after stereotactic body radiation therapy (not recorded which). The rearrangement links TRBV12-3 or TRBV12-4 to TRBJ2-3, with TRBD2 matching over 13 bases. The sequence derives from a donor over 45 with non-small cell lung cancer. The CDR3 sequence: CASSPTRLDTSGGALDTQYF. The CDR3 DNA sequence: TGTGCCAGCAGCCCAACCCGGTTGGATACTAGCGGGGGGGCCTTAGATACGCAGTATTTT.